This TCR beta chain was sequenced during a study of blood T cell repertoires in COVID-19 (dated by TCRdb to between 2020 and 2021). With respect to the entire study: Collaborator samples came from the United States, Italy and Spain and covered acute and convalescent phases of COVID-19. Samples came from the ongoing ImmuneRACE study (first 160 participants) plus 1,254 subjects from 6 global collaborators. Sample metadata almost always included a de-identified subject ID, COVID-19 status, age in years and sex. The material from the prospective study consisted of cDNA or gDNA derived from T cells, B-cell-depleted T cells, or PBMCs. Where HLA class I and class II types were available, the types were taken from metadata supplied by the sample provider, not from assay-based typing. The repertoires were made available in a free public database intended to serve as a resource for research on the immune response to SARS-CoV-2. The dataset comprised deeply sampled blood TCRbeta repertoires from subjects exposed to, actively infected with, or recovered from COVID-19.

Enrolling through a virtual design, the prospective study's participants ranged in age from roughly 18 to 90 years and lived across about two dozen United States geographic areas. Cohort assignment in the prospective study relied on participant-reported clinical history from a screening survey and a study questionnaire. Recovered participants in ImmuneRACE Cohort 3 were defined as having two consecutive negative NP/OP PCR tests, clearance from a healthcare professional, or resolution of symptoms. In the prospective study, whole blood, serum and a nasopharyngeal or oropharyngeal swab were collected from each participant by mobile phlebotomists. Prospective study participants could optionally give additional blood draws and questionnaires over an approximately 2-month period. Prospective study blood samples were shipped either frozen or at room temperature before DNA extraction. The germline V gene provides CDR1 SGDLS and CDR2 YYNGEE. V gives up 0 bases and J gives up 4 bases, and the segment between their germline ends measures 10 bases. The CDR3 measures 14 amino acids from cysteine to phenylalanine. The entry retains the CDR3 DNA only, 42 bases that are in frame from base 1.

A word on this clone: Its antigen remains unidentified. Within one base of it there is no much larger clone, and no base qualities were kept.

Beyond this particular receptor, the publication reports: The amount of clinical and demographic metadata varied by source and participant and was provided uncurated.

TCRbeta CDR3 regions were amplified from genomic DNA using the immunoSEQ Assay, a bias-controlled multiplex PCR. The authors' pipeline ran thus. Nucleated cell counts per sample were estimated from amplification of reference gene primers within the assay. Sequence reads were collapsed and filtered to measure the absolute abundance of every unique TCRbeta CDR3 rearrangement. Productive Simpson clonality was computed per sample as the square root of Simpson's diversity index over productive rearrangements. The source is immuneACCESS, and TCRdb retained only in-frame sequences with V and J called. Part of the clones is not carried over; for the studies checked, unresolved V genes explain less than half of this, and the remainder is unexplained. Clone size and the V and J calls come from that table; the DNA yielded D and trimming. Within this sample are some 200,000 clones, with roughly 87% of them counted one time only. Together, the top ten hold around 2% of the sample.

The chain employs TRBV9 and TRBJ1-2; confidence is insufficient to name the D gene. Sequencing was carried out using PBMCs or T cells enriched from blood (not recorded which). The TCR sequence derives from a woman under 40 who had recovered from COVID-19. The sequence in DNA is TGTGCCAGCAGCGTAGGGAAGGGAGCCTATGGCTACACCTTC. It translates to CASSVGKGAYGYTF.